One and the same sample provided the 9 T cell receptor beta chains below, sequenced in a study of CD8 T cells in Susac syndrome. It was with random hexamers that roughly 0.5 to 1 ug RNA was reverse transcribed. TCRdb passed the immunoSEQ multiplex PCR reads through MiXCR, listing each CDR3 protein once. The data contain around 170,000 distinct CDR3 sequences, about 96% of them singletons. Sequencing used CD4+ T cells from PBMCs. These receptors were collected from a human donor with Susac syndrome.

This chain connects TRBV19 to TRBJ1-2, with D tentatively TRBD1 (5 bases). The CDR3 runs to 15 residues. Trimming removed 9 bases from V and 8 bases from J, with 25 bases in between. Germline V CDR1 and CDR2: LNHDA, SQIVND (reference sequence). The chain's CDR3 is CASTTVDAGERGYTF. CDR3 coding DNA: TGTGCCAGCACGACAGTAGACGCGGGGGAGAGAGGCTACACCTTC.

V and J are TRBV20-1 and TRBJ2-5, with 11 bases fitting TRBD1. This CDR3 is 14 amino acids long. The V gene end was trimmed by 6 bases and the J gene end by 6 bases; junction bases not matched to a gene: 9. CDR1 is DFQATT, CDR2 SNEGSKA, per germline (reference sequence). CDR3 DNA: TGCAGTGCCGAGGACAGGGGGCGCACAAAGACCCAGTACTTC. Translated: CSAEDRGRTKTQYF.

The chain links TRBV29-1 to TRBJ2-7; the D is unclear. The V gene's germline CDR1 is SQVTM and CDR2 ANQGSEA. The CDR3 sequence is 15 residues long. The V end lost 6 bases, the J end lost 3 bases, and 21 bases lay between the germline ends. This CDR3 reads CSVYSALGMGYEQYF. The CDR3 nucleotides are TGCAGCGTCTATTCGGCGCTTGGGATGGGCTACGAGCAGTACTTC.

The rearrangement joins TRBV28 to TRBJ2-7, with 9 bases matching TRBD1. Trimming cost V 8 bases and J 2 bases; bases outside gene matches: 13. CDR1 is MDHEN, CDR2 SYDVKM, per germline. The CDR3 length is 16 residues. CDR3 protein: CASLGAPGTGTYEQYF. The DNA of the CDR3 is TGTGCCAGCCTTGGGGCTCCCGGGACAGGGACCTACGAGCAGTACTTC.

This rearrangement joins TRBV11-1 to TRBJ2-3; TRBD1 agrees at 10 bases. This CDR3 has 15 amino acids. J gave up 3 bases and V 3 bases, and 3 bases lay outside the gene matches. Per the germline V gene, CDR1 is SGHAT and CDR2 is FQDESV (reference sequence). CDR3 loop: CASSFGTGETDTQYF. In DNA, the CDR3 is TGTGCCAGCAGCTTCGGGACAGGGGAAACAGATACGCAGTATTTT. Combining the CDR3 with reference TRBV11-1 and TRBJ2-3 gives the whole variable domain EAEVAQSPRYKITEKSQAVAFWCDPISGHATLYWYRQILGQGPELLVQFQDESVVDDSQLPKDRFSAERLKGVDSTLKIQPAELGDSAMYLCASSFGTGETDTQYFGPGTRLTVL.

The chain has TRBV7-9 and TRBJ2-5, with D possibly being TRBD1 or TRBD2 (5 bases each). Germline CDR1 is SEHNR and CDR2 is FQNEAQ (reference sequence). V shed 5 bases and J shed 4 bases, with 17 bases lying between them. The CDR3 loop spans 15 amino acids. The CDR3 loop reads CASSPQGAAGETQYF. The CDR3 coding sequence is TGTGCCAGCAGCCCGCAGGGCGCGGCGGGAGAGACCCAGTACTTC.

The J gene is TRBJ2-7, the V gene TRBV10-3; D is possibly TRBD2 (6 bases). V dropped 3 bases and J dropped 0 bases, with 12 bases sitting between them. Per germline, CDR1 ENHRY and CDR2 SYGVKD. This CDR3 is built from 15 residues. The CDR3 nucleotides read TGTGCCATCAGTGACCCGGCGGGGAGCTCCTACGAGCAGTACTTC. This gives the protein CAISDPAGSSYEQYF.

V and J are TRBV6-6 and TRBJ2-7; no firm D call. The V gene's germline CDR1 is MNHNY and CDR2 SVGAGI (reference sequence). The CDR3 is 15 amino acids. V lost 6 bases, J lost 3 bases, and 18 bases lay in between. The CDR3: CASRDGPLQHYEQYV. For the CDR3, the DNA is TGTGCCAGCAGGGATGGGCCTCTCCAACACTACGAGCAGTACGTC.

The J gene is TRBJ2-3, the V gene TRBV18; 8 positions match TRBD2. Unmatched junction bases numbered 18, after V lost 3 bases and J lost 4 bases. The CDR3 runs to 19 residues. CDR1 and CDR2 from the germline V gene are KGHSH and LQKENI. DNA of the CDR3: TGTGCCAGCTCACCGCGGATTTCGGGAGGGCCTGGGTCCGCAGATACGCAGTATTTT. It is translated as CASSPRISGGPGSADTQYF.